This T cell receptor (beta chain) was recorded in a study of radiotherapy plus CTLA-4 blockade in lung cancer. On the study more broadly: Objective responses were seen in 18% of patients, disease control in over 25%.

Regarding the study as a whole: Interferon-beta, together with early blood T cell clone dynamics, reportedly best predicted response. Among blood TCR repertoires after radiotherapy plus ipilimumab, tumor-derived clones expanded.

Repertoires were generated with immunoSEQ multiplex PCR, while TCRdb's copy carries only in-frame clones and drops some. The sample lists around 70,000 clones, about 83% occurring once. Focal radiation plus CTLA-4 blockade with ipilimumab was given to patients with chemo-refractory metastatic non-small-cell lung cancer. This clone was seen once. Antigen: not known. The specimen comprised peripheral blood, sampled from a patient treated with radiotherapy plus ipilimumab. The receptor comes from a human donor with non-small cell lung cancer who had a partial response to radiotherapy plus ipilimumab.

The CDR3 loop is CASSSRTSGDEQYF. The CDR3 nucleotides read TGTGCCAGCAGCTCTCGGACTAGCGGGGACGAGCAGTACTTC. V and J are TRBV7-3 and TRBJ2-7; 12 nucleotides line up with TRBD2. CDR1 SGHTA and CDR2 FQGTGA come from the germline V gene. CDR3 length: 14 residues. After removal of 4 bases from V and 5 bases from J, the junction contained 3 bases not matched to a gene.